This T cell receptor beta chain was recovered during a study of T cells in Graves' hyperthyroidism and ophthalmopathy. Amplified regions were TCR beta CDR3 sequences from RNA transcripts. A first-round RT-PCR of the TCR CDR3 used the HTBI primer set. TCRdb processed the multiplex PCR reads anew with MiXCR; each CDR3 protein has one entry. The sample yields a few hundred thousand distinct CDR3 sequences, approximately 14% seen once. The blood sample was taken at first hyperthyroidism diagnosis, before any ophthalmopathy symptoms. Over 9 ml of fresh peripheral blood supplied the PBMCs. Points on this clonotype: The antigen remains undetermined.

General study findings and limits: Most thyroid clonotypes that were expanded above 0.001 also turned up in blood.

The CDR3 is 13 residues long. Germline CDR1 MNHNY, CDR2 SVGAGI (reference sequence). The V gene lost 2 bases and the J gene lost 8 bases, with 9 bases spanning the gap. The chain couples TRBV6-6 to TRBJ1-4; D unclear. This TCR was recovered from a woman aged 18-35 years with Graves' hyperthyroidism that later progressed to Graves' ophthalmopathy. The material sequenced was blood. The CDR3: CASSYLPDEKLFF. The CDR3 DNA reads as TGTGCCAGCAGTTACCTCCCCGACGAAAAACTGTTTTTT.